This entry lists 10 T cell receptor beta chains sequenced from one sample in a study of radiation and T cells in renal cell carcinoma. Stated time point: baseline pretreatment blood. Noted treatment: 15 Gy SBRT to primary tumor, nephrectomy 4 weeks later. Produced via immunoSEQ multiplex PCR; TCRdb's table is partial and in-frame only. The table has 94,000 or so clones, approximately 83% seen once. Sequenced here: blood, sampled from a patient whose treatment included radiotherapy and nephrectomy. These TCRs come from a man in his 60s with renal cell carcinoma.

This rearrangement joins TRBV19 to TRBJ2-1; 7 bases agree with TRBD2. Per the germline V gene, CDR1 is LNHDA and CDR2 is SQIVND (reference sequence). J was trimmed by 4 bases and V by 6 bases; bases with no gene match: 9. This CDR3 is built from 15 residues. Written as DNA, the CDR3 is TGTGCCAGTAGCCTAAGAAGCGGGGATTACAATGAGCAGTTCTTC. It specifies CASSLRSGDYNEQFF.

In this sample, this clone turned up a few times. The gene calls are TRBV5-1 and TRBJ2-5; D remains unclear. CDR3 length equals 15 residues. Germline-derived CDR1 and CDR2 are SGHRS and YFSETQ. Trimming pared 0 bases from V and 4 bases from J, leaving 13 bases between. CDR3 sequence: CASSLGQASVETQYF. The CDR3 DNA is TGCGCCAGCAGCTTGGGGCAGGCTAGTGTAGAGACCCAGTACTTC.

CDR3 protein: CSARTGDEAFF. The CDR3 DNA reads TGCAGTGCCCGGACAGGGGATGAAGCTTTCTTT. J is TRBJ1-1 and V is TRBV20-1; TRBD1 matches 9 bases. This CDR3 comprises 11 residues. Germline CDR1 is DFQATT and CDR2 is SNEGSKA (reference sequence). The V gene end was trimmed by 6 bases and the J gene end by 7 bases; junction bases not matched to a gene: 3.

The genes are TRBV4-2 and TRBJ1-4; 9 bases match TRBD1. J lost 7 bases, V lost 4 bases, and 7 bases had no gene match. The germline V gene has CDR1 LGHNA and CDR2 YNFKEQ. This CDR3 region has 15 residues. CDR3 DNA sequence: TGTGCCAGCAGCCCCCTCGGGACAGGGACTGAAAAACTGTTTTTT. It codes for CASSPLGTGTEKLFF.

The chain combines TRBV6-5 with TRBJ2-3; the match to TRBD2 covers 7 bases. Trimming at V came to 6 bases and at J to 5 bases, leaving 8 bases not matched to a gene. CDR1 MNHEY and CDR2 SVGAGI come from the germline V gene. CDR3 length: 14 amino acids. DNA for the CDR3: TGTGCCAGCAGACCGCGGACTAGTTTAGATACGCAGTATTTT. As protein: CASRPRTSLDTQYF.

This chain connects TRBV30 to TRBJ1-5; 8 nucleotides agree with TRBD1. The CDR3 totals 14 residues. Per germline, CDR1 GTSNPN and CDR2 SVGIG (reference sequence). J gave up 4 bases and V 4 bases, and 6 bases lay outside the gene matches. This chain's CDR3 is CAWTGTGENQPQHF. CDR3 DNA sequence: TGTGCCTGGACCGGGACAGGAGAGAATCAGCCCCAGCATTTT.

The rearrangement joins TRBV5-1 to TRBJ1-1; TRBD1 agrees at 8 bases. Germline CDR1 SGHRS, CDR2 YFSETQ. This CDR3 contains 15 residues. The trim removed 2 bases at V and 5 bases at J, leaving 8 bases unmatched. CDR3 sequence (DNA): TGCGCCAGCAGCTTTACGGGACAGGAGGGTACTGAAGCTTTCTTT. Translated, it gives CASSFTGQEGTEAFF.

The chain joins TRBV10-3 to TRBJ2-5, with D perhaps matching TRBD1 or TRBD2 (6 bases each). V shed 3 bases and J shed 1 base, with 9 bases lying between them. The CDR3 has 14 amino acids. Germline V gives CDR1 ENHRY, CDR2 SYGVKD. CDR3 region: CAISEGGSQETQYF. CDR3 nucleotide sequence: TGTGCCATCAGTGAAGGGGGGAGCCAAGAGACCCAGTACTTC.

Concerning this clone itself: The junction and the germline gene differ at one end; a read error may be behind it. In DNA, the CDR3 is TGTGCCAGCAGCGACAAGTACGCGCAGTACTTC. This codes for CASSDKYAQYF. This chain connects TRBV6-5 to TRBJ2-7; no clear D gene. In germline, CDR1 is MNHEY, CDR2 SVGAGI. The CDR3 has 11 amino acids.

This clone has more than one count but fewer than ten. The rearrangement uses TRBV5-1 and TRBJ1-5; D is perhaps TRBD1 (5 bases). Trimming left V 0 bases short and J 4 bases short, with 11 bases between. Germline V CDR1 and CDR2: SGHRS, YFSETQ. The CDR3 extends over 15 amino acids. The CDR3 DNA is TGCGCCAGCAGCTTGGCCGGGACCCGGAATCAGCCCCAGCATTTT. Translation: CASSLAGTRNQPQHF.